A selection of T cell receptor beta chains follows, all from one sample in a study of glioma-infiltrating T cells. TCRdb reprocessed the multiplex PCR reads with MiXCR, giving one entry per CDR3 protein. The repertoire holds 9,500 to 13,000 distinct CDR3 sequences, with roughly 61% as singletons. Material for sequencing was glioma tissue, nonneoplastic brain tissue, or PBMCs (not recorded which). These TCRs come from a human donor with low-grade glioma or glioblastoma, undergoing nonglioma brain surgery, or in good health (not recorded which). CDR3s include the opening cysteine and the closing phenylalanine or tryptophan. Each record gives: V gene, J gene, D gene, CDR3 length, clone size, CDR3 protein, CDR3 DNA. D genes are given only for firm matches. Clone size is shown for a subset of rows, as once, few, many or a class of expanded clone.

>TRBV28|TRBJ1-2|-|12|-
CASSLGDREDTF
TGTGCCAGCAGTTTAGGTGACCGGGAAGACACATTC
>TRBV3-1|TRBJ2-1|-|15|-
CASSRAGKASNEQFF
TGTGCCAGCAGCCGCGCCGGGAAGGCCAGCAATGAGCAGTTCTTC
>TRBV20-1|TRBJ2-1|-|15|medium-sized
CSARDRRRPGDEQFF
TGCAGTGCTAGAGATAGGCGGCGCCCTGGCGATGAGCAGTTCTTC
>TRBV6-2/TRBV6-3|TRBJ1-1|-|12|-
CASRLEGPKAFF
TGTGCCAGCAGATTAGAGGGTCCTAAAGCTTTCTTT
>TRBV28|TRBJ2-7|-|14|-
CASSSWGPTAEQYF
TGTGCCAGCAGTTCATGGGGCCCTACTGCCGAGCAGTACTTC
>TRBV28|TRBJ1-5|TRBD1|16|medium-sized
CASSSGQGRSNQPQHF
TGTGCCAGCAGTTCCGGACAGGGGCGAAGCAATCAGCCCCAGCATTTT
>TRBV28|TRBJ2-7|-|13|medium-sized
CASRMGRDYEQYF
TGTGCCAGCAGAATGGGCAGGGACTACGAGCAGTACTTC
>TRBV30|TRBJ2-1|TRBD2|17|many
CAWSVPGLAGADNEQFF
TGTGCCTGGAGTGTACCCGGACTAGCGGGAGCAGATAATGAGCAGTTCTTC
>TRBV20-1|TRBJ1-2|-|17|-
CSARSGMGDITHYGYTF
TGCAGTGCTAGGTCGGGAATGGGTGATATCACGCACTATGGATACACCTTC
>TRBV28|TRBJ2-1|TRBD2|14|-
CASSVAGGINEQFF
TGTGCCAGCAGTGTAGCGGGAGGCATTAATGAGCAGTTCTTC
>TRBV3-1|TRBJ2-5|-|12|many
CASQMGQETQYF
TGTGCCAGCCAGATGGGCCAAGAGACCCAGTACTTC
>TRBV7-2|TRBJ1-1|TRBD1|15|once
CASRYEGRWDSEAFF
TGTGCCAGCAGATACGAGGGTAGATGGGACAGTGAAGCTTTCTTT
>TRBV6-2/TRBV6-3|TRBJ2-2|TRBD2|15|-
CASSSLAGDTGELFF
TGTGCCAGCAGTTCACTCGCGGGAGACACCGGTGAGCTGTTTTTT
>TRBV10-3|TRBJ2-7|-|15|once
CAISEFGLDIYGQYF
TGTGCCATCAGTGAATTTGGGCTGGACATATACGGGCAGTACTTC
>TRBV29-1|TRBJ2-1|TRBD1|13|-
CSVWTGPYNEQFF
TGCAGCGTGTGGACAGGGCCCTACAATGAGCAGTTCTTC
>TRBV19|TRBJ2-2|-|16|many
CASSSWRNPNTGELFF
TGTGCCAGTAGTTCCTGGAGGAACCCGAACACCGGGGAGCTGTTTTTT
>TRBV29-1|TRBJ2-1|TRBD2|13|-
CGAYSGMGDEQFF
TGCGGCGCCTATAGCGGGATGGGGGATGAGCAGTTCTTC
>TRBV4-1|TRBJ2-3|-|16|once
CASSQEVSKRADTQYF
TGCGCCAGCAGCCAAGAGGTATCCAAGAGGGCAGATACGCAGTATTTT
>TRBV12-3/TRBV12-4|TRBJ1-2|-|16|-
CASTEVRSQPIYGYTF
TGTGCCAGCACCGAGGTACGTAGTCAGCCTATTTATGGCTACACCTTC
>TRBV20-1|TRBJ2-7|TRBD2|15|-
CSARNEDSGRADQYF
TGCAGTGCTAGAAATGAAGATAGCGGGAGGGCCGATCAGTACTTC
>TRBV27|TRBJ2-1|TRBD2|16|medium-sized
CASSAPSGRAAQEQFF
TGTGCCAGCAGTGCCCCGAGCGGGAGGGCCGCTCAGGAGCAGTTCTTC
>TRBV7-8|TRBJ1-6|-|12|-
CASRLVKSPLHF
TGTGCCAGCAGATTAGTAAAATCACCCCTCCACTTT
>TRBV19|TRBJ2-7|TRBD1|15|many
CASQDLTGPTYEQYF
TGTGCCAGCCAAGATTTGACAGGGCCAACCTACGAGCAGTACTTC
>TRBV20-1|TRBJ1-1|-|14|medium-sized
CSARDRTDDTEAFF
TGCAGTGCTAGAGATCGGACGGATGACACTGAAGCTTTCTTT
>TRBV20-1|TRBJ2-1|TRBD1|14|-
CSSRQGAAYNEQFF
TGCAGTTCCAGACAGGGGGCGGCCTACAATGAGCAGTTCTTC
>TRBV5-4|TRBJ1-2|TRBD1|15|medium-sized
CASSSGQGAYYGYTF
TGTGCCAGCAGCTCCGGACAGGGGGCTTACTATGGCTACACCTTC
>TRBV6-2/TRBV6-3|TRBJ1-1|-|15|medium-sized
CASSYWQSSPTEAFF
TGTGCCAGCAGTTATTGGCAGTCTTCCCCCACTGAAGCTTTCTTT
>TRBV20-1|TRBJ2-7|-|14|-
CSARLGTRGRGQYF
TGCAGTGCTAGGCTCGGGACCCGGGGTCGGGGGCAGTACTTC
>TRBV6-1|TRBJ2-1|TRBD2|15|medium-sized
CASSLREVAGDEQFF
TGTGCCAGCAGCCTCCGGGAGGTCGCGGGAGATGAGCAGTTCTTC
>TRBV3-1|TRBJ2-1|-|14|many
CASSQVGLTHEQFF
TGTGCCAGCAGCCAAGTCGGGCTAACGCATGAGCAGTTCTTC
>TRBV28|TRBJ1-4|TRBD1|17|-
CASSKGTGPGLGEKLFF
TGTGCCAGCAGCAAGGGGACAGGTCCCGGTTTAGGTGAAAAACTGTTTTTT
>TRBV10-3|TRBJ2-7|TRBD2|15|many
CAISVSSGRDYEQYF
TGTGCCATCAGTGTATCCAGCGGGAGAGACTACGAGCAGTACTTC
>TRBV20-1|TRBJ1-1|-|14|few
CSARVGGVNTKAFF
TGCAGTGCTAGAGTCGGGGGGGTAAACACTAAAGCTTTCTTT
>TRBV2|TRBJ1-3|-|13|-
CARRGTLGITIYF
TGTGCCAGAAGGGGGACGCTAGGAATCACCATATATTTT
>TRBV28|TRBJ1-5|-|13|-
CAITEVTNQPQHF
TGTGCCATCACCGAGGTCACCAATCAGCCCCAGCATTTT
>TRBV10-1|TRBJ2-2|-|14|-
CATPVLSNTGELFF
TGCGCCACACCCGTATTATCGAACACCGGTGAGCTGTTCTTT
>TRBV7-9|TRBJ2-3|TRBD1|15|-
CAGGPGQFITDTQYF
TGTGCCGGCGGCCCGGGACAGTTCATCACAGATACGCAGTATTTT
>TRBV28|TRBJ2-5|TRBD1|17|-
CASRTDLRTGDWETQYF
TGTGCCAGCAGGACTGACCTTAGGACAGGGGACTGGGAGACCCAGTACTTC
>TRBV10-2|TRBJ1-2|-|14|-
CAISDPLGRNVYTF
TGCGCCATCAGTGACCCACTAGGGCGAAATGTCTACACCTTC
>TRBV20-1|TRBJ2-1|-|16|-
CSANSIVLERWNEQFF
TGCAGTGCTAATTCTATCGTATTAGAGCGGTGGAATGAGCAGTTCTTC
>TRBV29-1|TRBJ2-1|-|10|many
CSVAELEQFF
TGCAGCGTCGCAGAGTTGGAGCAGTTCTTC
>TRBV20-1|TRBJ1-1|-|13|-
CSARGYSETEAFF
TGCAGTGCTAGAGGGTATAGTGAAACTGAAGCTTTCTTT
>TRBV10-3|TRBJ2-7|TRBD2|14|many
CAISESMGGYEQYF
TGTGCCATCAGTGAGTCCATGGGGGGGTACGAGCAGTACTTC
>TRBV28|TRBJ2-3|-|14|-
CASSLWGGQDTQYF
TGTGCCAGCAGTTTATGGGGGGGGCAAGATACGCAGTATTTT
>TRBV15|TRBJ2-2|-|12|medium-sized
CATSRPTGELFF
TGTGCCACCAGCAGACCAACCGGGGAGCTGTTTTTT
>TRBV14|TRBJ1-1|-|13|-
CASSQTRKGEAFF
TGTGCCAGCAGCCAAACCAGAAAGGGTGAAGCTTTCTTT
>TRBV4-1|TRBJ1-5|-|15|-
CASSVTDLTDQPQHF
TGCGCCAGCAGCGTGACGGACTTAACGGATCAGCCACAGCATTTT